This T cell receptor beta chain was captured in a study of identifying expanded T cells in peripheral blood. During the collection period, no donor immune events like infections were recorded. The method was immunoSEQ multiplex PCR; TCRdb's version includes in-frame clones alone and lacks a portion of them. The sample comprises around 75,000 clones, roughly 90% of which are singletons, and about 3.3% rests with the top ten. Germline V lookup: CDR1 MDHEN, CDR2 SYDVKM. This CDR3 region has 11 residues. Trimming left V 7 bases short and J 2 bases short, with 6 bases between. The rearrangement links TRBV28 to TRBJ2-7; D uncertain. The clonotype was recovered from a person aged 18 to 75 in good health. Sequenced input: blood. The DNA of the CDR3 is TGTGCCAGCAACGACGCCTACGAGCAGTACTTC. It specifies CASNDAYEQYF.